This T cell receptor beta chain is drawn from a study of T cells in Graves' hyperthyroidism and ophthalmopathy. Authors of the study amplified TCR beta CDR3 regions from RNA transcripts. TCR CDR3 underwent first-round RT-PCR with the HTBI primer set. A single record per CDR3 protein comes from TCRdb applying MiXCR to the multiplex PCR reads. The sample includes a few hundred thousand distinct CDR3 sequences, 14% to 15% of them seen just once. Thyroid ultrasound, orbital computed tomography, clinical symptoms, and serum thyroxine and TRAb underpinned diagnoses. General study points: Appearing also in blood were most of the thyroid clonotypes expanded above 0.001.

Remarks on this clonotype: The antigen is undetermined.

CDR3 length: 16 residues. Germline V lookup: CDR1 MRHNA, CDR2 SNTAGT. Germline trimming cut 0 bases from V and 9 bases from J; bases unmatched to any gene: 10. The TCR sequence derives from a woman aged 25 to 45 with Graves' hyperthyroidism. J is TRBJ2-1 and V is TRBV6-4, with 8 bases matching TRBD2. Specimen: blood. The CDR3 bases are TGTGCCAGCAGTGACTCGGGGCTAGCGGGTAAAGGTGAGCAGTTCTTC. The encoded protein is CASSDSGLAGKGEQFF.